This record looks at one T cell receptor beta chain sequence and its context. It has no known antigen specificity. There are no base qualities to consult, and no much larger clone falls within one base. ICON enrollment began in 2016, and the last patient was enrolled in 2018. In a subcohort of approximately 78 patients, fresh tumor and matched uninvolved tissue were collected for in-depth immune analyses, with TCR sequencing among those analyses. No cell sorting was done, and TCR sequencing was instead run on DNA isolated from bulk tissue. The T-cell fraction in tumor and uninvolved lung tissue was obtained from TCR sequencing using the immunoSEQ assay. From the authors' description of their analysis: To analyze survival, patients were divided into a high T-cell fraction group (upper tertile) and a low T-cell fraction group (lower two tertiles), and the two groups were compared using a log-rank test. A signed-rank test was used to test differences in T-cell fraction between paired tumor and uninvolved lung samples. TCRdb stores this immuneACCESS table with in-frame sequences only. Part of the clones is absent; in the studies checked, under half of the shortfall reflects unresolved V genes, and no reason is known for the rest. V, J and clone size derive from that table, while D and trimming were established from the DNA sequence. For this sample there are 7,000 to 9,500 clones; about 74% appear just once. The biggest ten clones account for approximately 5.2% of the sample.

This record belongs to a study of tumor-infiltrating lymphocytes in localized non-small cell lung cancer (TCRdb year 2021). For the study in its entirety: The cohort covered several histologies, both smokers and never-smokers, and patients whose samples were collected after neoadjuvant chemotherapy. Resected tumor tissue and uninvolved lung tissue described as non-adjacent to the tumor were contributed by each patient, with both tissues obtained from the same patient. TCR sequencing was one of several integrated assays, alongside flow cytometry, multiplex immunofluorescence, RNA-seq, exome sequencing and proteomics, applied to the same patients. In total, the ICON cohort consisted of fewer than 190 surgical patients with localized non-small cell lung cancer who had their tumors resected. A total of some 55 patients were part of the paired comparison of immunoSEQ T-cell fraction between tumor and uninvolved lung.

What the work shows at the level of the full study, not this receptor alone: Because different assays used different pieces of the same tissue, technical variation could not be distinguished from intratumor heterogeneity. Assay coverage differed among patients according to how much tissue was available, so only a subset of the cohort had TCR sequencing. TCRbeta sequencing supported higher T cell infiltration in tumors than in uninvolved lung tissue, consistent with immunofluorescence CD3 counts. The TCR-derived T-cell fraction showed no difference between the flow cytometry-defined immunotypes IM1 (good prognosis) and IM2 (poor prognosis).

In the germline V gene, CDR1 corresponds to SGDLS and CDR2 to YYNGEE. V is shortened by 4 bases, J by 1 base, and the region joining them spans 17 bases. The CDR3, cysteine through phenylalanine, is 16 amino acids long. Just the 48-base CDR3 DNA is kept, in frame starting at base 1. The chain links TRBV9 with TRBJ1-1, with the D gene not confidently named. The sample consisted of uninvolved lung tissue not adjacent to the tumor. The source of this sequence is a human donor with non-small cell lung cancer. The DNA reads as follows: TGTGCCAGCAGCCCCGATTGGGGATATGGGAACACTGAAGCTTTCTTT. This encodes CASSPDWGYGNTEAFF.